The sequence of this TCR beta chain was determined in a study of blood T cell repertoires in COVID-19 (dated by TCRdb to the early 2020s). About the investigation overall: Samples from collaborators originated in the United States, Italy and Spain and spanned both the acute and convalescent phases of COVID-19. The material from the prospective study consisted of cDNA or gDNA derived from T cells, B-cell-depleted T cells, or PBMCs. Samples came from the ongoing ImmuneRACE study (first 160 participants) plus 1,254 subjects from 6 global collaborators. Subjects who had been exposed to COVID-19, were actively infected with it, or had recovered from it provided the deeply sampled blood TCRbeta repertoires that made up the dataset. Sample metadata almost always included a de-identified subject ID, COVID-19 status, age in years and sex. Where available, HLA class I and class II types were taken from metadata supplied by the sample provider and were not determined by assay-based typing. The repertoires were made available in a free public database intended to serve as a resource for research on the immune response to SARS-CoV-2.

General conclusions and limits of the study: How much clinical and demographic metadata was included differed by source and by participant, and the metadata was provided uncurated.

Another Seattle source contributed samples from volunteer blood donors who had recovered from COVID-19. The collaborating institutions used their own protocols to collect whole blood in K2EDTA tubes. For TCRbeta analysis, collaborators shipped samples in one of three forms: frozen whole blood, isolated PBMCs, or DNA extracted from either of those sample types. Of note for this clone: Its antigen specificity is not known. Per-base qualities were not stored, and no clone one base away is much larger.

After removal of 7 bases from V and 5 bases from J, the junction retains 4 bases not matched to a gene. The CDR3 runs 13 residues from the cysteine to the phenylalanine. This entry keeps only the CDR3 DNA: 39 bases, framed from base 1. From the germline V gene (reference sequence), CDR1 is GTSNPN and CDR2 is SVGIG. The immunoSEQ Assay, a bias-controlled multiplex PCR, was used to amplify TCRbeta CDR3 regions from genomic DNA. As for how the authors treated the data: The number of nucleated cells in each sample was estimated from the amplification of reference gene primers within the assay. To quantify the absolute abundance of each unique TCRbeta CDR3 rearrangement, sequence reads were collapsed and filtered. Productive Simpson clonality was computed per sample as the square root of Simpson's diversity index over productive rearrangements. TCRdb re-hosts the immuneACCESS table, in-frame sequences only. Its copies lack some clones; in the studies checked, an unresolved V gene accounts for under half of them, and the cause for the rest is not known. V, J and clone size are those of that table, while D and trimming were read from the DNA. In all, the sample holds some 350,000 clones, and around 91% of those were seen once. In total, the top ten clones hold around 3.5% of the sample.

The source material was peripheral blood. This sequence uses TRBV30 and TRBJ2-1, with 11 central nucleotides matching TRBD2. This receptor was taken from a young woman who had recovered from COVID-19. The CDR3 loop reads CASTSGDDNEQFF. The nucleotides are TGTGCCTCGACTAGCGGGGATGACAATGAGCAGTTCTTC.